The clone carrying this TCR beta chain was counted ten times or more. Its cognate antigen is unknown. In germline, CDR1 is SGHVS, CDR2 FQNEAQ. V was trimmed by 5 bases and J by 4 bases, leaving 17 bases between them. The CDR3 is made up of 15 amino acids. The sample is drawn from a study of early T cells in non-severe SARS-CoV-2 infection. Study as a whole: Sequencing was performed on bulk RNA from unsorted whole blood, leaving chains unpaired. Study-level findings and limits: There was a bias toward anti-spike CD8 responses in VDJdb matching, which missed private and CD4 specificities.

Tagging with unique molecular identifiers was applied to individual cDNA molecules. In TCRdb, the 5' RACE reads were re-called with MiXCR into one record per CDR3 protein. The table shows some 28,000 distinct CDR3 sequences, with about 4.2% occurring only once. The source of this sequence is an adult who was a healthcare worker with PCR-confirmed SARS-CoV-2 infection or an uninfected control (not recorded which). The V gene is TRBV7-8, the J gene TRBJ1-2; no clear D gene. Material for sequencing was whole blood. Here the CDR3 reads CASSPGVHSRYGYTF. The CDR3 DNA reads as TGTGCCAGCAGCCCAGGAGTTCACAGCCGCTATGGCTACACCTTC.